There are a few counts of the clone carrying this TCR beta chain. Antigen: not known. A junction boundary mismatches the germline segment, possibly from a read error. These data belong to a study of T cell repertoires in cytomegalovirus infection. On the study more broadly: Evidence of both CMV infection and a matching HLA type came from public TCR beta signatures.

MiXCR, run by TCRdb on the reads, gives a single entry per CDR3 protein. The sample shows more than 200,000 distinct CDR3 sequences, approximately 8.3% of them seen only once. Germline loops: CDR1 MDHEN, CDR2 SYDVKM. The CDR3 spans 13 residues. Study-wide results and caveats: Identification of carriers of CMV plus the relevant HLA was achieved through cumulative public TCR beta family frequency. HLA-C-restricted CMV clonotypes gave the most frequent clonotype in two of eight donors.

The clonotype was recovered from a human donor in good health (CMV status not recorded). Some clones in this sample may be carry-over from other donors' samples. The chain carries TRBV28 and TRBJ2-1; 7 bases map to TRBD1. The sequencing input was PBMCs. The CDR3 reads CASSLRQGRPGIF. For the CDR3, the DNA is TGTGCCAGCAGTCTTCGACAGGGCCGGCCGGGGATCTTC.